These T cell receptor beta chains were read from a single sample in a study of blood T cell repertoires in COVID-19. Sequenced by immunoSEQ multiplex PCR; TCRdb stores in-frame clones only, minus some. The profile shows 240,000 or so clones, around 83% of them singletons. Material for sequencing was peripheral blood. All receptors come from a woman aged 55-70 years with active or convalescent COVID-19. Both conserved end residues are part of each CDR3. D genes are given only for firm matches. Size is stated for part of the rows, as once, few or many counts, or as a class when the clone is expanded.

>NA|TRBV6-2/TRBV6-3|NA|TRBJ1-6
CASSSGNKGSPLHF
TGTGCCAGCAGTTCGGGAAACAAGGGTTCACCCCTCCACTTT
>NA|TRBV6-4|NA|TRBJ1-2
CASSATPGGRGYTF
TGTGCCAGCAGTGCCACCCCGGGAGGTCGGGGCTACACCTTC
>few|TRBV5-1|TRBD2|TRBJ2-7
CASSLGLTSASYEQYF
TGCGCCAGCAGCTTAGGACTAACTAGCGCCTCCTACGAGCAGTACTTC
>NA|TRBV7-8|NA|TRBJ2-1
CASSLRAGAVDNEQFF
TGTGCCAGCAGCTTACGCGCGGGGGCCGTCGACAATGAGCAGTTCTTC
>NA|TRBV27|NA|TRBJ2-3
CASSSGGRPPSTDTQYF
TGTGCCAGCAGTTCGGGCGGGCGCCCTCCTAGCACAGATACGCAGTATTTT
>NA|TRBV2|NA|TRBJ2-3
CASRSVSGSTDTQYF
TGTGCCAGCAGAAGTGTGTCGGGAAGCACAGATACGCAGTATTTT
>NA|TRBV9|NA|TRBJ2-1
CASSAGIEWRGTHNEQFF
TGTGCCAGCAGCGCTGGGATAGAATGGCGGGGGACACACAATGAGCAGTTCTTC
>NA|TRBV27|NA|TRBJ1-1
CASSPLTGGSPEAFF
TGTGCCAGCAGTCCGTTAACCGGGGGTAGCCCTGAAGCTTTCTTT
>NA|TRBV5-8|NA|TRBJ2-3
CASSLEITSTDTQYF
TGTGCCAGCAGCTTGGAAATAACTAGCACAGATACGCAGTATTTT
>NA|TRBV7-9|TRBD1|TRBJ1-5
CASSPATGGSNQPQHF
TGTGCCAGCAGCCCCGCGACAGGGGGGAGCAATCAGCCCCAGCATTTT
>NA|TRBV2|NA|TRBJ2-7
CASRGLSYEQYF
TGTGCCAGCAGGGGGCTTTCCTACGAGCAGTACTTC
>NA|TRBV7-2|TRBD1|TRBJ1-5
CASSPGQGYNQPQHF
TGTGCCAGCAGCCCGGGACAGGGTTACAATCAGCCCCAGCATTTT
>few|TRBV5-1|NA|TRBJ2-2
CASSLKQVSTGELFF
TGCGCCAGCAGCTTGAAACAGGTCTCCACCGGGGAGCTGTTTTTT
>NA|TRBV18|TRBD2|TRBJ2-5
CASSPRTSGAGETQYF
TGTGCCAGCTCACCAAGGACTAGCGGGGCCGGAGAGACCCAGTACTTC
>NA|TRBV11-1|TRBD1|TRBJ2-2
CASSHRQGWPGELFF
TGTGCCAGCAGCCACAGACAGGGGTGGCCTGGGGAGCTGTTTTTT
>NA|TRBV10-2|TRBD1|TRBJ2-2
CASSEPATGAGGELFF
TGCGCCAGCAGTGAACCGGCGACAGGGGCGGGCGGGGAGCTGTTTTTT
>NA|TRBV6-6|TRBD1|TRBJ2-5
CASSGTGRRETQYF
TGTGCCAGCAGTGGGACAGGGCGGAGAGAGACCCAGTACTTC
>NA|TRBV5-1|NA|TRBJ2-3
CASRKQGGTDTQYF
TGCGCCAGCAGAAAGCAGGGTGGCACAGATACGCAGTATTTT
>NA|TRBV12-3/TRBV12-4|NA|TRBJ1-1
CASSLTLNTEAFF
TGTGCCAGCAGTCTAACCCTGAACACTGAAGCTTTCTTT
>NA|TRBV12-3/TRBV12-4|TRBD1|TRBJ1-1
CASSLYRGTEAFF
TGTGCCAGCAGTCTATACAGGGGCACTGAAGCTTTCTTT